A selection of T cell receptor beta chains follows, all from one sample in a study of cytomegalovirus exposure and HLA in healthy donors. The data were produced by immunoSEQ multiplex PCR, yet TCRdb's version contains in-frame clones alone and is incomplete. The data hold about 200,000 clones, with just over 75% observed a single time. Material: PBMCs. The receptors were sampled from a man aged 25-45 years in good health and CMV-seronegative. The CDR3 runs from the conserved cysteine through the conserved F or W. The D gene is left open where the match is weak. The size of a clone is reported for some rows only, either as once, few or many, or as a class for expanded clones.

d_call	clone_size	v_call	j_call	cdr3_aa	cdr3_nt
NA	NA	TRBV6-6	TRBJ1-2	CATCLLANYGYTF	TGTGCCACCTGTCTGTTAGCTAACTATGGCTACACCTTC
TRBD2	NA	TRBV27	TRBJ2-1	CASSSHSGSFSNEQFF	TGTGCCAGCAGTTCACACAGCGGGAGTTTCAGCAATGAGCAGTTCTTC
NA	NA	TRBV6-6	TRBJ2-7	CASWGLYEQYF	TGTGCCAGTTGGGGGCTGTACGAGCAGTACTTC
TRBD1	NA	TRBV6-1	TRBJ1-5	CASSSLTGTDQPQHF	TGTGCCAGCAGTTCTCTTACCGGGACAGATCAGCCCCAGCATTTT
TRBD1	NA	TRBV7-9	TRBJ1-5	CASSAGQGINQPQHF	TGTGCCAGCAGCGCGGGACAGGGTATCAATCAGCCCCAGCATTTT
NA	NA	TRBV28	TRBJ2-7	CASSNRDEQYF	TGTGCCAGCAGTAACAGGGACGAGCAGTACTTC
TRBD1	NA	TRBV10-3	TRBJ2-3	CAIRGGPGDTQYF	TGTGCCATCAGAGGGGGCCCCGGAGATACGCAGTATTTT
TRBD2	few	TRBV19	TRBJ2-1	CATRKTSGSWYNEQFF	TGTGCCACTAGAAAGACTAGCGGGAGTTGGTACAATGAGCAGTTCTTC
NA	NA	TRBV27	TRBJ1-5	CASSLLDSNQPQHF	TGTGCCAGCAGTTTACTAGATAGCAATCAGCCCCAGCATTTT
TRBD2	few	TRBV27	TRBJ2-5	CASSQGGLATETQYF	TGTGCCAGCAGTCAAGGGGGACTAGCGACAGAGACCCAGTACTTC
NA	NA	TRBV21-1	TRBJ1-5	CAGPKGQGDIRSNQPQHF	TGTGCCGGGCCAAAGGGCCAGGGGGATATTCGTAGCAATCAGCCCCAGCATTTT
NA	NA	TRBV19	TRBJ1-5	CASSIAVQGNQPQHF	TGTGCCAGTAGTATAGCGGTGCAGGGAAATCAGCCCCAGCATTTT
NA	NA	TRBV25-1	TRBJ1-1	CASRGGYIEAFF	TGTGCCAGCAGGGGGGGGTACATTGAAGCTTTCTTT
NA	NA	TRBV2	TRBJ2-5	CASILTRTETQYF	TGTGCCAGCATCCTGACTAGGACGGAGACCCAGTACTTC
TRBD1	NA	TRBV11-2	TRBJ2-1	CASGLSVRDREYNEQFF	TGTGCCAGCGGCTTATCAGTCCGGGACAGGGAATACAATGAGCAGTTCTTC
NA	NA	TRBV7-6	TRBJ2-7	CASSLELGANYEQYF	TGTGCCAGCAGCTTAGAGCTGGGGGCGAACTACGAGCAGTACTTC
TRBD1	few	TRBV19	TRBJ1-5	CATRTGMSNQPQHF	TGTGCCACACGGACAGGGATGAGCAATCAGCCCCAGCATTTT
TRBD1	NA	TRBV5-1	TRBJ2-7	CASTPGQGWYEQYF	TGCGCCAGCACCCCGGGACAGGGTTGGTACGAGCAGTACTTC
NA	NA	TRBV27	TRBJ1-2	CASSSIDSFYGYTF	TGTGCCAGCAGTTCCATCGACAGTTTCTATGGCTACACCTTC
TRBD2	NA	TRBV11-2	TRBJ2-3	CASSPPGTSGTDTQYF	TGTGCCAGCAGCCCCCCGGGGACTAGCGGTACAGATACGCAGTATTTT
TRBD2	NA	TRBV5-4	TRBJ2-3	CASTRRLAGPTDTQYF	TGTGCCAGCACCCGGAGGTTAGCGGGACCCACAGATACGCAGTATTTT